Shown below are 19 T cell receptor beta chains from a single sample sequenced in a study of human T cells and chemical hapten exposure. The time point here: patch test 3, about 24 weeks after DPC sensitization. Treatment meaning: therapeutic diphenylcyclopropenone sensitization with weekly scalp DPC. TCRdb reprocessed the RACE reads with MiXCR, giving one entry per CDR3 protein. This table has some 170,000 distinct CDR3 sequences, 28% appearing once. The specimen was whole blood, collected in connection with sensitization to the hapten diphenylcyclopropenone (DPC). These receptors were collected from a woman aged 18-30 years with alopecia areata. Some clones in this sample may be carry-over from other donors' samples.

For this clonotype: At one of its ends the junction is not consistent with the germline gene, which may arise from a read error. The V gene is TRBV4-1, the J gene TRBJ1-2; no definite D call. The CDR3 is 12 residues long. Germline CDR1 is MGHRA and CDR2 is YSYEKL. CDR3 sequence (DNA): TGCGCCAGCAGCCAAATAGGTATAGGTGTCAACTTC. Its translation is CASSQIGIGVNF.

This clonotype was counted between two and nine times. The chain has TRBV2 and TRBJ2-1; a possible D gene is TRBD2 (6 bases). V was trimmed by 0 bases and J by 9 bases, leaving 15 bases between them. The length of the CDR3 is 15 residues. CDR1 is SNHLY and CDR2 is FYNNEI in the germline V gene. DNA for the CDR3: TGTGCCAGCAGTGAAGCCTCCGGAGGGATCGGTGAGCAGTTCTTC. Protein: CASSEASGGIGEQFF.

This clonotype showed up just a few times. The genes are TRBV2 and TRBJ1-2; D is uncertain. V was clipped by 4 bases and J by 7 bases, with 10 bases between them. CDR1 and CDR2 (germline): SNHLY, FYNNEI. The CDR3 spans 12 residues. CDR3 residues: CASSATVGGYTF. CDR3 sequence (DNA): TGTGCCAGCAGTGCTACAGTCGGTGGCTACACCTTC.

The V call is TRBV11-1, the J call TRBJ2-7; no reliable D call. Germline CDR1 SGHAT, CDR2 FQDESV (reference sequence). Trimming left V 0 bases short and J 6 bases short, with 6 bases between. The CDR3 runs to 12 residues. The CDR3: CASSLAESEQYF. The CDR3 DNA follows: TGTGCCAGCAGCTTAGCGGAGAGCGAGCAGTACTTC.

This clonotype has just a few counts. The J gene is TRBJ2-7, the V gene TRBV4-3; D perhaps matches TRBD2 (6 bases). The germline V gene encodes CDR1 LGHNA and CDR2 YSLEER. The CDR3 length is 17 residues. V lost 4 bases, J lost 4 bases, and 23 bases lay in between. CDR3 DNA sequence: TGCGCCAGCAGCCTCGCGGGGCCCCTCCAGAGCGAATACGAGCAGTACTTC. It encodes CASSLAGPLQSEYEQYF.

This clonotype was seen more than once but under ten times. This sequence joins TRBV29-1 and TRBJ2-2; D remains ambiguous. Germline CDR1 SQVTM, CDR2 ANQGSEA. The CDR3 has 11 amino acids. The V end lost 7 bases, the J end lost 0 bases, and 3 bases lay between the germline ends. The CDR3 DNA follows: TGCAGCGGGACGAACACCGGGGAGCTGTTTTTT. Protein product: CSGTNTGELFF.

The rearrangement uses TRBV29-1 and TRBJ2-2, with D perhaps given as TRBD1 or TRBD2 (5 bases each). Germline V CDR1 and CDR2: SQVTM, ANQGSEA. Trimming left V 5 bases short and J 4 bases short, with 11 bases between. The CDR3 runs 13 residues. CDR3 residues: CSVLGTATGELFF. The CDR3 DNA is TGCAGCGTTCTTGGGACGGCCACCGGGGAGCTGTTTTTT.

This clonotype came up many times. This rearrangement joins TRBV6-6 to TRBJ2-3; D is unclear. Trimming cost V 6 bases and J 4 bases, with 17 bases left between them. This CDR3 is built from 15 residues. CDR1 and CDR2 (germline): MNHNY, SVGAGI (reference sequence). This CDR3 reads CASSPLWSFADTQYF. The CDR3 bases are TGTGCCAGCAGCCCTCTTTGGAGCTTCGCAGATACGCAGTATTTT.

This clonotype was seen many times. The chain combines TRBV6-6 with TRBJ1-1; 7 bases fit TRBD1. The trim removed 4 bases at V and 5 bases at J, leaving 13 bases unmatched. Germline V gene sequence: CDR1 MNHNY, CDR2 SVGAGI (reference sequence). The CDR3 totals 16 residues. The CDR3 sequence: CASSSRQGGIVTEAFF. CDR3 coding DNA: TGTGCCAGCAGTTCTAGACAGGGAGGAATCGTGACTGAAGCTTTCTTT.

The V gene is TRBV20-1, the J gene TRBJ2-1; 8 bases agree with TRBD2. Losses at the gene ends were 3 bases for V and 3 bases for J; bases not matched to a gene: 10. The CDR3 length is 16 residues. Germline V CDR1 and CDR2: DFQATT, SNEGSKA (reference sequence). The CDR3: CSASPAGARVYNEQFF. For the CDR3, the DNA is TGCAGTGCTAGCCCAGCGGGAGCCCGGGTCTACAATGAGCAGTTCTTC.

This chain joins TRBV7-2 and TRBJ2-2; 9 nucleotides line up with TRBD2. The CDR3 covers 17 residues. V lost 0 bases to trimming and J lost 1 base; unmatched junction nucleotides: 3. CDR1 is SGHTA, CDR2 FQGNSA, per germline. As DNA, the CDR3 is TGTGCCAGCAGCTTAGCCGCGGGGGGGATGAACACCGGGGAGCTGTTTTTT. Translated, it gives CASSLAAGGMNTGELFF.

The rearrangement links TRBV20-1 to TRBJ2-7; D is possibly TRBD2 (5 bases). The CDR3 runs 15 residues. In germline, CDR1 is DFQATT, CDR2 SNEGSKA (reference sequence). V shed 1 base and J shed 7 bases, with 20 bases lying between them. In DNA form, the CDR3 reads TGCAGTGCTAGAGTCCGGGGAGATGACCGGTGGGAGCAGTACTTC. Translated: CSARVRGDDRWEQYF.

This rearrangement joins TRBV4-2 to TRBJ2-7; D gene ambiguous. Germline lookup yields CDR1 LGHNA and CDR2 YNFKEQ. The V and J ends lost 1 base and 3 bases respectively, with 10 bases between them. The CDR3 extends over 14 amino acids. In nucleotides, the CDR3 is TGTGCCAGCAGCCAAGGGACCGCAGACTACGAGCAGTACTTC. Translated, it gives CASSQGTADYEQYF.

This clonotype was observed a handful of times. This chain links TRBV25-1 with TRBJ2-5, with 9 bases matching TRBD1. The CDR3 has 13 residues. V was clipped by 10 bases and J by 4 bases; unmatched bases: 7. Germline assignment: CDR1 MGHDK and CDR2 SYGVNS. CDR3 region: CAKDRGYGETQYF. The CDR3 DNA sequence: TGTGCCAAGGACAGGGGTTACGGAGAGACCCAGTACTTC.

The rearrangement joins TRBV6-6 to TRBJ2-1; 13 nucleotides line up with TRBD2. The CDR3 runs to 17 residues. Trimming took 4 bases from V and 9 from J; bases not matched to a gene: 12. CDR1 is MNHNY, CDR2 SVGAGI, per germline (reference sequence). DNA for the CDR3: TGTGCCAGCAGTTCCGCGACGGGACTAGCGGGGTCGGGTGAGCAGTTCTTC. This sequence encodes CASSSATGLAGSGEQFF.

This clonotype has only a few counts. The CDR3 nucleotides are TGTGCCAGCAGTGATCGACTAGCGGGAGTTAATGAGCAGTTCTTC. Translating gives CASSDRLAGVNEQFF. The J gene is TRBJ2-1, the V gene TRBV2; 12 bases align to TRBD2. CDR3 length: 15 residues. After removal of 3 bases from V and 7 bases from J, the junction contained 4 bases not matched to a gene. Germline values: CDR1 SNHLY, CDR2 FYNNEI.

The chain combines TRBV29-1 with TRBJ2-2; 9 positions agree with TRBD1. The CDR3 length is 15 residues. Losses at the gene ends were 2 bases for V and 6 bases for J; bases not matched to a gene: 7. The V gene's germline CDR1 is SQVTM and CDR2 ANQGSEA. Here the CDR3 reads CSVEIRDRVAGELFF. For the CDR3, the DNA is TGCAGCGTTGAAATTCGGGACAGGGTGGCCGGGGAGCTGTTTTTT.

This clonotype was observed a handful of times. CDR3 nucleotide sequence: TGTGCCAGCAGCCAAGCGGCCGGTGGGGGAATCAAGGATGGCTACACCTTC. Its protein product is CASSQAAGGGIKDGYTF. This chain connects TRBV3-1 to TRBJ1-2; a weak D match, TRBD1 (5 bases). The CDR3 length is 17 residues. The germline V and J ends were trimmed by 1 base and 6 bases, with 21 bases remaining between them. The germline gives CDR1 LGHDT, CDR2 YNNKEL (reference sequence).

The chain joins TRBV5-6 to TRBJ1-1; TRBD1 might be the D (6 bases). This CDR3 has 13 residues. The germline V gene encodes CDR1 SGHDT and CDR2 YYEEEE. The germline V and J ends were trimmed by 5 bases and 4 bases, with 12 bases remaining between them. The CDR3 is CASRRGGLTEAFF. The CDR3 nucleotides are TGTGCCAGCAGGAGGGGGGGGCTCACTGAAGCTTTCTTT.